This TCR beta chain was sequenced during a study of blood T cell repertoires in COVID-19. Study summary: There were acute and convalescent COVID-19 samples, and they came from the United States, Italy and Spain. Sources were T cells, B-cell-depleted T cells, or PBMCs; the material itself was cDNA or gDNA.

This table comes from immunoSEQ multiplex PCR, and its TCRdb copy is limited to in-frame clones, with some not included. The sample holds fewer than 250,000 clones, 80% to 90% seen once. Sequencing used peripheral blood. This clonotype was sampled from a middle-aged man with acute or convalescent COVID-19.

The CDR3 reads CASSLAWGATDTQYF. The CDR3 nucleotides are TGTGCCAGCAGTTTGGCGTGGGGAGCCACAGATACGCAGTATTTT. The chain employs TRBV27 and TRBJ2-3; tentatively, D is TRBD2 (5 bases). Germline CDR1 reads MNHEY; CDR2 reads SMNVEV (reference sequence). V was trimmed by 3 bases and J by 2 bases, leaving 12 bases between them. This CDR3 is 15 amino acids long.